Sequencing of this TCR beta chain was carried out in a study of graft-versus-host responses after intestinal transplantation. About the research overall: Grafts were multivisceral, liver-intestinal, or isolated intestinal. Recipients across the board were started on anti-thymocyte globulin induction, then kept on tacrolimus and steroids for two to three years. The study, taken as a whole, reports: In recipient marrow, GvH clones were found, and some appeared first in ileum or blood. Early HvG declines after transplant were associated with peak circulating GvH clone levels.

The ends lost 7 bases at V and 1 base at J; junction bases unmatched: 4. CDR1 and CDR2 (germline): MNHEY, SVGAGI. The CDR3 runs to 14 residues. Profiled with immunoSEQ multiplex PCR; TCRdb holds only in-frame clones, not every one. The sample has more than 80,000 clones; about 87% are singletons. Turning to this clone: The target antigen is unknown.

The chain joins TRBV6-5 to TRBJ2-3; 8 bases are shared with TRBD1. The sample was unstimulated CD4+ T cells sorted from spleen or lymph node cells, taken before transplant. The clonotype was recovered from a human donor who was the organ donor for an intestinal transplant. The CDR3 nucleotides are TGTGCCAGCACCCAGGGGGCAGGCACAGATACGCAGTATTTT. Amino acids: CASTQGAGTDTQYF.